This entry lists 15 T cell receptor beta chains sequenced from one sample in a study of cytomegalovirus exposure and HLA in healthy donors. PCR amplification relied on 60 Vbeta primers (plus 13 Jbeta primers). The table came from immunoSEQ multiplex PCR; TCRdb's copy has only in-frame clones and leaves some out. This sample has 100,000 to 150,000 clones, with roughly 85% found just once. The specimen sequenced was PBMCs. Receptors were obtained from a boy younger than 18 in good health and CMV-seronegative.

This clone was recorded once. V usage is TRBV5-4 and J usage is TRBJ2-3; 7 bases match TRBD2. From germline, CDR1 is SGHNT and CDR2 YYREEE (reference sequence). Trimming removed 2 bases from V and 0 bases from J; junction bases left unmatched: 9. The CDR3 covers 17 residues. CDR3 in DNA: TGTGCCAGCAGCTTAATGAGCGGGACCCTTAGCACAGATACGCAGTATTTT. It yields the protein CASSLMSGTLSTDTQYF.

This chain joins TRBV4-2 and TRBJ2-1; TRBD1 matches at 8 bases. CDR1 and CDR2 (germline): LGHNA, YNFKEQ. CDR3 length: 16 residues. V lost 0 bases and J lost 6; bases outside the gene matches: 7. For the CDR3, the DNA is TGTGCCAGCAGCCAAGAGGCGACAGGGGAAGGCAATGAGCAGTTCTTC. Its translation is CASSQEATGEGNEQFF.

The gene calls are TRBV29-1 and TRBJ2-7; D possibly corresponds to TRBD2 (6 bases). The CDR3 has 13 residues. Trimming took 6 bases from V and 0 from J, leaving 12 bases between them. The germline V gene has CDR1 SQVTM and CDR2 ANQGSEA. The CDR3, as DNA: TGCAGCGTCGGACTATCGCCCTCCTACGAGCAGTACTTC. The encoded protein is CSVGLSPSYEQYF.

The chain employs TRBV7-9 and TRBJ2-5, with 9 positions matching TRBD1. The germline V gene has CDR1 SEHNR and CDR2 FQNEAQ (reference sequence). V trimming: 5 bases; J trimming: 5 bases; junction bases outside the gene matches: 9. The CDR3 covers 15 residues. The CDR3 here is CASSHGQGSKETQYF. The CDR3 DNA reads TGTGCCAGCAGCCACGGACAGGGGAGTAAGGAGACCCAGTACTTC.

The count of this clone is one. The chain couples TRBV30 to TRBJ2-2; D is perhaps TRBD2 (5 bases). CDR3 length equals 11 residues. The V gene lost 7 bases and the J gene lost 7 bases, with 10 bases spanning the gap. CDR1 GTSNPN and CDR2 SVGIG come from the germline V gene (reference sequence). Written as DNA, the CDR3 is TGTGCCTCTGAGGGCGGCGGGGAGCTGTTTTTT. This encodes CASEGGGELFF.

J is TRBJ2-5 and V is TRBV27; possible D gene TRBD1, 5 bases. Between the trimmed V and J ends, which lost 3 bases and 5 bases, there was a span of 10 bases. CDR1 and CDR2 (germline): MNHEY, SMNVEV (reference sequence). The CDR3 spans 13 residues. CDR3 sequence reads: CASSFRQRETQYF. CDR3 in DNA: TGTGCCAGCAGTTTCCGACAGCGCGAGACCCAGTACTTC.

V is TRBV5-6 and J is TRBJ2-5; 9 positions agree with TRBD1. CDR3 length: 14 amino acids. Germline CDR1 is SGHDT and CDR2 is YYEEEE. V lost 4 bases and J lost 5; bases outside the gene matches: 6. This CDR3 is CASSPDRGRETQYF. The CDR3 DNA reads TGTGCCAGCAGCCCGGACAGGGGACGGGAGACCCAGTACTTC. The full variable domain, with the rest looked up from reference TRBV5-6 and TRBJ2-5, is DAGVTQSPTHLIKTRGQQVTLRCSPKSGHDTVSWYQQALGQGPQFIFQYYEEEERQRGNFPDRFSGHQFPNYSSELNVNALLLGDSALYLCASSPDRGRETQYFGPGTRLLVL.

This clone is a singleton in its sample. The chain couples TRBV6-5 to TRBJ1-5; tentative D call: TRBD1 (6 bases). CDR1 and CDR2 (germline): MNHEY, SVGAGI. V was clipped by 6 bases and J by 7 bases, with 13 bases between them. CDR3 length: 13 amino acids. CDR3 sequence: CASSRGSHQPQHF. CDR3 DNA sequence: TGTGCCAGCAGCAGGGGTTCCCACCAGCCCCAGCATTTT.

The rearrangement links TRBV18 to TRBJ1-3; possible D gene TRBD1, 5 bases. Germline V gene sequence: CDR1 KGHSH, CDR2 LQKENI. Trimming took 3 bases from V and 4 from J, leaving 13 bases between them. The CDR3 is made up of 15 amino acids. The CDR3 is CASSPDSVGGNTIYF. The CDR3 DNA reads TGTGCCAGCTCACCCGACAGTGTTGGGGGAAACACCATATATTTT.

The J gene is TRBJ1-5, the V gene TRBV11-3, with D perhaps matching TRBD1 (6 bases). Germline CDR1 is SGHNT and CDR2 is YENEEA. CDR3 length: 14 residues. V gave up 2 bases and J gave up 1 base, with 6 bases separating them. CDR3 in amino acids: CASSLQGSNQPQHF. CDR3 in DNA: TGTGCCAGCAGCTTACAGGGGAGCAATCAGCCCCAGCATTTT.

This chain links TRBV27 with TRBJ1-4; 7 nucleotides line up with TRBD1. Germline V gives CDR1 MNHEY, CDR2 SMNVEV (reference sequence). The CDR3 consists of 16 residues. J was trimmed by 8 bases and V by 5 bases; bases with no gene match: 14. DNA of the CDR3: TGTGCCAGCAGTGTCAGATTGACAGGGAAGAAAGAAAAACTGTTTTTT. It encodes CASSVRLTGKKEKLFF.

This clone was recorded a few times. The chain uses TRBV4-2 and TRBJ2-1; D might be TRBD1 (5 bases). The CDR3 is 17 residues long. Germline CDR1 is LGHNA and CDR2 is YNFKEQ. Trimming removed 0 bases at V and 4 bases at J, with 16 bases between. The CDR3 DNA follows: TGTGCCAGCAGCCAAGACCTTACAGGCGCCAATTACAATGAGCAGTTCTTC. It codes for CASSQDLTGANYNEQFF.

The CDR3 nucleotides are TGTGCCTGGAGCATACCCGCGGGGTCAAATCAGCCCCAGCATTTT. It is translated as CAWSIPAGSNQPQHF. The rearrangement uses TRBV30 and TRBJ1-5; no clear D. Trimming removed 3 bases from V and 4 bases from J, with 16 bases in between. Germline V gene lookup returns CDR1 GTSNPN and CDR2 SVGIG (reference sequence). The CDR3 is 15 residues long.

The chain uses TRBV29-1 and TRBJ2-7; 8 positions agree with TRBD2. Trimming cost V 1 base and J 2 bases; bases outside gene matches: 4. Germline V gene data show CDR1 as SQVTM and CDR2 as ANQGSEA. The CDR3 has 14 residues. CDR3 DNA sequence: TGCAGCGTTGAAGTTGTAGCGGGGACCTACGAGCAGTACTTC. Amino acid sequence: CSVEVVAGTYEQYF.

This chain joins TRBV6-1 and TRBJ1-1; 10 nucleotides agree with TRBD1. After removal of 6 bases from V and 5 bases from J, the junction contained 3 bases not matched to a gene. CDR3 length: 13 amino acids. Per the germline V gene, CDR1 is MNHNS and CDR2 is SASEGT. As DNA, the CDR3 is TGTGCCAGCAGGACAGGGGGCTGGACTGAAGCTTTCTTT. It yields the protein CASRTGGWTEAFF.